This TCR beta chain was recovered during a study of T cell clones after liver transplantation. Study-level information: Until 12-24 months post-transplant, subjects got standard immunosuppression and no induction.

Clones were sequenced by immunoSEQ multiplex PCR, and TCRdb holds only the in-frame ones, with some missing. The sample lists tens of thousands of clones, 86% occurring once. The V gene's germline CDR1 is MNHNS and CDR2 SASEGT. CDR3 size: 12 residues. V was cut by 7 bases and J by 0 bases, with 6 bases left in between. The source material was CD4+ T cells from blood, sampled 24 months after liver transplant. This chain joins TRBV6-1 and TRBJ1-1; D remains ambiguous. The sequence was obtained from a human patient who received a liver transplant. Some T cells could come from the graft donor. CDR3 in amino acids: CASIRMNTEAFF. CDR3 coding DNA: TGTGCCAGCATAAGGATGAACACTGAAGCTTTCTTT.